Listed here are 11 T cell receptor beta chains from one sample, sequenced in a study of T cell repertoires in cytomegalovirus infection. For these TCRs, the target antigens are not known. In TCRdb, the reads were re-called with MiXCR into one record per CDR3 protein. The sample carries under 300,000 distinct CDR3 sequences, 20% to 25% recorded once. The sample consisted of cultured PBMCs, taken from culture after CMV antigen stimulation. These receptors were obtained from a human donor in good health (CMV status not recorded). Some clones in this sample may be carry-over from other donors' samples.

The chain links TRBV20-1 to TRBJ1-1, with D possibly being TRBD1 (5 bases). The germline V gene encodes CDR1 DFQATT and CDR2 SNEGSKA (reference sequence). This CDR3 spans 15 amino acids. The V and J ends lost 0 bases and 10 bases respectively, with 21 bases between them. The CDR3 coding sequence is TGCAGTGCTAGAGATGTCGGGGGAACCGGTAGTGTAGCTTTCTTT. Protein product: CSARDVGGTGSVAFF.

The V call is TRBV27, the J call TRBJ2-1; TRBD2 matches 10 bases. J gave up 0 bases and V 8 bases, and 10 bases lay outside the gene matches. Germline-derived CDR1 and CDR2 are MNHEY and SMNVEV (reference sequence). CDR3 length equals 17 residues. The CDR3 loop is CASDGLAVPSSYNEQFF. The CDR3 region has the DNA TGTGCCAGCGACGGACTAGCGGTCCCTAGCTCCTACAATGAGCAGTTCTTC.

V is TRBV2 and J is TRBJ1-5, with unresolved D. The CDR3 loop spans 11 amino acids. Germline lookup yields CDR1 SNHLY and CDR2 FYNNEI. V lost 3 bases and J lost 9, with 6 bases in between. CDR3 residues: CASSETGPQHF. The CDR3 nucleotides are TGTGCCAGCAGTGAGACGGGGCCCCAGCATTTT.

In this sample, this clonotype turned up a few times. The chain employs TRBV20-1 and TRBJ2-1; 9 bases line up with TRBD1. Per the germline V gene, CDR1 is DFQATT and CDR2 is SNEGSKA (reference sequence). With V trimmed by 3 bases and J by 5 bases, 8 bases remained unmatched. The CDR3 totals 15 residues. CDR3 in DNA: TGCAGTGCTAGCATACCGGGACAGGGAAACAATGAGCAGTTCTTC. This encodes CSASIPGQGNNEQFF.

As to this clonotype: A read error is possible here, since a much larger clone lies one base away. This rearrangement joins TRBV6-2 or TRBV6-3 to TRBJ2-1, with D unclear. Germline assignment: CDR1 MNHEY and CDR2 SVGEGT. Trimming took 5 bases from V and 12 from J, leaving 23 bases between them. The CDR3 extends over 15 amino acids. As DNA, the CDR3 is TGTGCCAGCAGTCACGACCCCGACGTACTCCATGGGCAGTTCTTC. Translating it yields CASSHDPDVLHGQFF.

The rearrangement uses TRBV3-1 and TRBJ2-2, with D unresolved. This CDR3 comprises 18 residues. V was shortened by 1 base and J by 2 bases, with 17 bases between the two germline ends. CDR1 and CDR2 from the germline V gene are LGHDT and YNNKEL (reference sequence). CDR3 nucleotides: TGTGCCAGCAGCCAAGTTGGGGTGGGCACCCCCAACACCGGGGAGCTGTTTTTT. This codes for CASSQVGVGTPNTGELFF.

The chain has TRBV7-6 and TRBJ2-7, with a tentative D call TRBD2 (6 bases). CDR1 is SGHVS, CDR2 FNYEAQ, per germline. Trimming took off 5 bases at V and 2 bases at J, with 16 bases between the two ends. This CDR3 is 15 amino acids long. The CDR3 protein is CASSGGDSTPYEQYV. The CDR3 DNA follows: TGTGCCAGCAGCGGAGGGGATTCTACCCCCTACGAGCAGTACGTC.

Many counts were recorded for this clonotype. The chain joins TRBV12-3 or TRBV12-4 to TRBJ1-5; D might be TRBD1 (5 bases). The CDR3 runs 17 residues. Trimming removed 5 bases at V and 3 bases at J, with 20 bases between. The CDR3 region is CASSPHQGGGHNQPQHF. CDR3 bases: TGTGCCAGCAGTCCCCACCAGGGTGGAGGGCACAATCAGCCCCAGCATTTT.

V is TRBV5-6 and J is TRBJ1-1, with D unresolved. Germline values: CDR1 SGHDT, CDR2 YYEEEE. V was trimmed by 5 bases and J by 5 bases, leaving 19 bases between them. This CDR3 spans 15 amino acids. The CDR3 here is CASRWAGSGRTEAFF. The CDR3 nucleotides are TGTGCCAGCAGGTGGGCCGGGTCGGGTCGGACTGAAGCTTTCTTT.

The V call is TRBV24-1, the J call TRBJ2-2; perhaps TRBD1 as D (6 bases). V lost 7 bases and J lost 0, with 8 bases in between. The CDR3 is made up of 14 amino acids. The germline V gene encodes CDR1 KGHDR and CDR2 SFDVKD. The CDR3 here is CATRDRSNTGELFF. CDR3 DNA sequence: TGTGCCACCAGGGACAGATCGAACACCGGGGAGCTGTTTTTT.

DNA of the CDR3: TGTGCCAGTAGTATATCTCTTTCAACTGGAAACACCATATATTTT. It is translated as CASSISLSTGNTIYF. This chain uses TRBV19 with TRBJ1-3; D is unclear. Trimming pared 2 bases from V and 2 bases from J, leaving 10 bases between. This CDR3 comprises 15 residues. Germline values: CDR1 LNHDA, CDR2 SQIVND (reference sequence).